The clone carrying this T cell receptor beta chain was detected a few times. This sample was taken from a study of blood T cells in healthy people across ages. The authors ran a second PCR of roughly 6 to 12 cycles using a sample-barcoded 5' primer and a J-beta primer mix. In TCRdb, the 5' RACE reads were re-called with MiXCR into one record per CDR3 protein. The profile shows some 550,000 distinct CDR3 sequences, 45% to 55% of them singletons. The sequence was collected from an elderly man in good health. Sequenced input: blood.

In nucleotides, the CDR3 is TGTGCCAGCAGTGAACAGCAGGGACGAGGCTACACCTTC. Protein: CASSEQQGRGYTF. The rearrangement uses TRBV25-1 and TRBJ1-2; tentative D call: TRBD1 (5 bases). Looked up from germline, CDR1 is MGHDK and CDR2 is SYGVNS. Trimming took off 2 bases at V and 8 bases at J, with 12 bases between the two ends. This CDR3 contains 13 residues.